The entry below gives a single T cell receptor (beta chain) sequence along with its context. Which antigen it targets is not known. No quality values exist for individual bases; no much larger clone is one base distant. The sample's time point, from its label and the paper: about 28 days (+/-7) after the second vaccine dose. AZD1222 recipients whose second dose came at about 4 weeks and those whose second dose came at about 12 weeks were combined into one group, since spike-specific TCR depth and breadth did not differ between the two schedules. Vaccinee samples came from UK trials COV001 and COV002, including a single-blind randomized controlled phase 2/3 trial of AZD1222 (ChAdOx1 nCoV-19) in healthy adults. For TCRbeta chain sequencing, PBMC samples from trial participants were taken at day 0 and at day 28 after the second dose. The data belong to a study of T cell responses to AZD1222 COVID-19 vaccine (dated by TCRdb to about 2021). Regarding the research as a whole: TCR sequencing was performed for roughly 250 trial participants, of whom 200 to 210 were given two doses of AZD1222 and around 26 were given two doses of MenACWY control vaccine. Enrollment into the trials was organized by age into subgroups of 18-55, 56-69 and 70-plus years, and those subgroups contained about 160, 30 and 59 TCR-sequenced participants, respectively. Broader findings and caveats from the paper: No day 14 peak-response samples were available, so repertoires were characterized only after the peak T cell response. Conclusions about previously exposed vaccinees are limited, since just five to seven AZD1222 recipients were seropositive for SARS-CoV-2 at baseline. Participants were mostly white British and included more females than males, and it was suggested by the authors that clonal diversity may have been underestimated. Reportedly, close to half of the unique spike-specific TCRs recognized epitopes lying outside the regions that are mutated in the B.1.351 and B.1.1.7 variants. The 56-69-year group was small, and its depth increase did not reach significance, likely because of low power. CD4 TCRs associated with the vaccine covered the entire spike protein, and the dominant responses were in regions 160-218 and 743-854. A significant rise in spike-specific TCR breadth and depth was observed after two AZD1222 doses relative to day 0 and relative to MenACWY recipients.

Trimming removed 10 bases from V and 4 bases from J; the gene matches leave 8 bases unexplained. The CDR3 sequence holds 13 residues, the cysteine and phenylalanine included. Solely the CDR3 DNA is kept, with 39 bases framed from the first base. The germline V gene encodes CDR1 MGHDK and CDR2 SYGVNS. The CDR3 regions of human TCRbeta chains were analyzed by immunosequencing. The source study handled its data this way. TCRs in the repertoires were matched against a reference library of SARS-CoV-2-specific TCRs that had been generated with the MIRA antigen-specificity platform. Breadth meant the fraction of unique TCRs that were SARS-CoV-2-associated, whereas depth meant the fraction of total T cells that were SARS-CoV-2-associated. Using the MIRA data, each spike-specific TCR was assigned both to the spike region to which the TCR was reactive and to a CD4 or CD8 class. Log10-transformed breadth and depth values were compared by one-way ANOVA with Sidak's multiple comparisons tests. TCRdb re-hosts the immuneACCESS table, in-frame sequences only. Its copies lack some clones; in the studies checked, an unresolved V gene accounts for under half of them, and the cause for the rest is not known. V, J and clone size are taken as reported in that table, and D and trimming were inferred from the DNA itself. Recorded for this sample are 100,000 to 150,000 clones; around 93% of them occurred a single time. Together, the top ten hold approximately 8% of the sample.

This receptor was taken from an adult who received the AZD1222 COVID-19 vaccine. The chain joins TRBV25-1 to TRBJ1-2, with 8 middle bases fitting TRBD1. This sample comprised peripheral blood, obtained 28 days after the second AZD1222 dose. The encoded CDR3 is CATRDRRLYGYTF. The base sequence is TGTGCCACAAGGGACAGGAGGCTCTATGGCTACACCTTC.